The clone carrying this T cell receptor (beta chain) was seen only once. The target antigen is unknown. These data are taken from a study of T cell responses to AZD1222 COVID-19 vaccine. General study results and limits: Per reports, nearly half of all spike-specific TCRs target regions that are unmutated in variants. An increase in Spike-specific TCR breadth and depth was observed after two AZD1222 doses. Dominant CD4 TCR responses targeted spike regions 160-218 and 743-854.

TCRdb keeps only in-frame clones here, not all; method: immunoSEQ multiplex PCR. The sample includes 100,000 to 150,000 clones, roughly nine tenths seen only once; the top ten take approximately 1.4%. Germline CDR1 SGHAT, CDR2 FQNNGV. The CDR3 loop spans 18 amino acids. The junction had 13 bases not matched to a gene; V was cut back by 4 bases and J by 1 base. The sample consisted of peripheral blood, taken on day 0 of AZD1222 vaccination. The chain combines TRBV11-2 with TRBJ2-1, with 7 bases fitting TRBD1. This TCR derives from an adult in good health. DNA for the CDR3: TGTGCCAGCAGCTCTAGGGGGCGACAGGCAGGATCCTACAATGAGCAGTTCTTC. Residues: CASSSRGRQAGSYNEQFF.